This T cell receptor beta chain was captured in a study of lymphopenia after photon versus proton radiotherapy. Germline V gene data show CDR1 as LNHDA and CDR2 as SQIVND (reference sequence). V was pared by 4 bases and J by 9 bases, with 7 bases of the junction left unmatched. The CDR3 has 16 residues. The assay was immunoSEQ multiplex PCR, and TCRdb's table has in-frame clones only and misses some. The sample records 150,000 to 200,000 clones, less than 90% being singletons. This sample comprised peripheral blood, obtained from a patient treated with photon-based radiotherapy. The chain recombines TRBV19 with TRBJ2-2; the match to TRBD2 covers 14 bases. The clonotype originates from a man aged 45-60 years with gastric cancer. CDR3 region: CASSTGLAGERRELFF. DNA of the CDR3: TGTGCCAGTAGTACGGGACTAGCGGGAGAAAGGCGGGAGCTGTTTTTT.